This TCR beta chain appears in the sequencing data of a study of blood T cell repertoires in COVID-19. The wider study: Researchers got acute and convalescent COVID-19 samples from the United States, Italy and Spain. The analysed material was cDNA or gDNA that came from T cells, B-cell-depleted T cells, or PBMCs.

The CDR3 sequence is 20 residues long. The junction had 15 bases not matched to a gene; V was cut back by 4 bases and J by 4 bases. CDR1 and CDR2 (germline): KGHDR, SFDVKD. Per the original data handling: Cell counts per sample came from amplifying reference gene primers. Using immunoSEQ multiplex PCR, the repertoire was profiled, and TCRdb retains in-frame clones only, with some absent. V and J calls plus clone size are reproduced from that table; the DNA served to infer D and trimming. The profile shows some 150,000 clones, 84% of them singletons. The sequenced material came from peripheral blood. V is TRBV24-1 and J is TRBJ2-3; TRBD2 agrees at 14 bases. The receptor comes from a man between 65 and 85 years old with acute or convalescent COVID-19. The CDR3 DNA follows: TGTGCCACCAGTGACTCCGGGACTAGCGGGAGTTCAGCACGGGCAGATACGCAGTATTTT. Translating gives CATSDSGTSGSSARADTQYF.